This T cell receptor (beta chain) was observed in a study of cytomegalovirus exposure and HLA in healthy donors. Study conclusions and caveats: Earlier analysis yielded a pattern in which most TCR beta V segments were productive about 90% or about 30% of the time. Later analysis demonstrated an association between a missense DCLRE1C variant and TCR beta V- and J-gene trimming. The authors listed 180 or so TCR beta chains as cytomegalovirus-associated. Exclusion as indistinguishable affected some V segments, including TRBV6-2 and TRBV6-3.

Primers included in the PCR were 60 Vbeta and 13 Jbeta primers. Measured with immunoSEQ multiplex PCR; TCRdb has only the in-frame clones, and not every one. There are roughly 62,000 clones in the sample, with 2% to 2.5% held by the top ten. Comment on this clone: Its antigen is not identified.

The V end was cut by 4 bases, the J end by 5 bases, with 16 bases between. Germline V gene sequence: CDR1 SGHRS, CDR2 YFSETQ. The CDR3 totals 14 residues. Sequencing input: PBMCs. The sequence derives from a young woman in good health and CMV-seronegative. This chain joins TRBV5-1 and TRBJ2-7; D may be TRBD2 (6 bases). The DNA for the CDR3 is TGCGCCAGCAGCACCAGCGGGTCGTCCGACGAGCAGTACTTC. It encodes CASSTSGSSDEQYF.